The 28 T cell receptor beta chains listed next were all sequenced from one sample in a study of blood T cell dynamics during melanoma immunotherapy. Libraries were prepared by immunoSEQ multiplex PCR; TCRdb keeps only in-frame clonotypes and omits some of them. Of approximately 17,000 clones listed, roughly nine tenths are singletons. As to time point: week 3, after first cycle of checkpoint inhibitor. The sample was blood, taken from a patient treated with checkpoint blockade. These receptors all come from a human donor with melanoma.

The rearrangement joins TRBV15 to TRBJ1-1; 7 nucleotides align to TRBD1. CDR1 and CDR2 from the germline V gene are LNHNV and YYDKDF (reference sequence). The CDR3 runs to 15 residues. V lost 3 bases to trimming and J lost 5 bases; unmatched junction nucleotides: 9. The CDR3 nucleotides are TGTGCCACCAGCAGGGCCGAGGCAGGGGGGACTGAAGCTTTCTTT. The encoded protein is CATSRAEAGGTEAFF. The full variable domain, completed using reference TRBV15 and TRBJ1-1, is DAMVIQNPRYQVTQFGKPVTLSCSQTLNHNVMYWYQQKSSQAPKLLFHYYDKDFNNEADTPDNFQSRRPNTSFCFLDIRSPGLGDTAMYLCATSRAEAGGTEAFFGQGTRLTVV.

CDR3 DNA sequence: TGTGCCAGCAGCGTAGACCCTCTGGAGATGAACACTGAAGCTTTCTTT. Translation: CASSVDPLEMNTEAFF. The chain recombines TRBV9 with TRBJ1-1; D unclear. The V gene lost 0 bases and the J gene lost 0 bases, with 12 bases spanning the gap. This CDR3 spans 16 amino acids. The V gene's germline CDR1 is SGDLS and CDR2 YYNGEE.

V and J are TRBV27 and TRBJ2-7; D tentatively fits TRBD1 or TRBD2 (6 bases each). The CDR3 runs to 13 residues. Germline CDR1 MNHEY, CDR2 SMNVEV (reference sequence). Trimming pared 4 bases from V and 7 bases from J, leaving 14 bases between. DNA for the CDR3: TGTGCCAGCAGTTGGGGTAAGGGGGGTGAGCAGTACTTC. Its protein product is CASSWGKGGEQYF.

This chain uses TRBV21-1 with TRBJ2-3; the DNA was not compared with TRBD2, the D call given in the table. TRBV21-1 is a known pseudogene. This CDR3 comprises 18 residues. The chain's CDR3 is CASSKWGLAGAGTDTQYF. Written as DNA, the CDR3 is TGTGCCAGCAGCAAATGGGGCCTAGCGGGAGCTGGCACAGATACGCAGTATTTT.

The chain uses TRBV19 and TRBJ2-1, with TRBD2 as a possible D gene (5 bases). V was cut by 3 bases and J by 2 bases, with 11 bases left in between. The V gene's germline CDR1 is LNHDA and CDR2 SQIVND (reference sequence). The CDR3 sequence is 15 residues long. CDR3 sequence (DNA): TGTGCCAGTAGTATGGTAAGCGGACCCTACAATGAGCAGTTCTTC. It translates to CASSMVSGPYNEQFF. Filled out from reference TRBV19 and TRBJ2-1, the complete variable domain reads DGGITQSPKYLFRKEGQNVTLSCEQNLNHDAMYWYRQDPGQGLRLIYYSQIVNDFQKGDIAEGYSVSREKKESFPLTVTSAQKNPTAFYLCASSMVSGPYNEQFFGPGTRLTVL.

The rearrangement joins TRBV28 to TRBJ2-3, with a tentative D call TRBD2 (6 bases). Trimming took 5 bases from V and 2 from J, leaving 20 bases between them. From germline, CDR1 is MDHEN and CDR2 SYDVKM. The CDR3 has 17 residues. The DNA of the CDR3 is TGTGCCAGCAGTGATCGGAGGGCCGAGATTTACACAGATACGCAGTATTTT. Amino acid sequence: CASSDRRAEIYTDTQYF.

The chain couples TRBV6-1 to TRBJ1-5, with D tentatively TRBD1 (5 bases). Germline lookup yields CDR1 MNHNS and CDR2 SASEGT. The germline V and J ends were trimmed by 7 bases and 5 bases, with 12 bases remaining between them. There are 13 residues in the CDR3. For the CDR3, the DNA is TGTGCCAGCATGGTTACAGGTTATCAGCCCCAGCATTTT. It encodes CASMVTGYQPQHF.

V usage is TRBV28 and J usage is TRBJ2-3; the match to TRBD1 covers 12 bases. The CDR3 runs to 16 residues. V gave up 6 bases and J gave up 9 bases; unmatched junction bases: 13. Germline V gene data show CDR1 as MDHEN and CDR2 as SYDVKM. The CDR3 DNA reads as TGTGCCAGCAGGGAGCTGGGGACAGGGGGCCTGAGGACGCAGTATTTT. It codes for CASRELGTGGLRTQYF. Based on the CDR3 plus reference TRBV28 and TRBJ2-3, the full variable domain is DVKVTQSSRYLVKRTGEKVFLECVQDMDHENMFWYRQDPGLGLRLIYFSYDVKMKEKGDIPEGYSVSREKKERFSLILESASTNQTSMYLCASRELGTGGLRTQYFGPGTRLTVL.

The CDR3 protein is CASSAFRQDSYNEQFF. DNA of the CDR3: TGTGCCAGCAGCGCGTTCAGACAGGACTCCTACAATGAGCAGTTCTTC. This chain uses TRBV11-2 with TRBJ2-1; possibly TRBD1 for D (6 bases). Germline V gene sequence: CDR1 SGHAT, CDR2 FQNNGV. This CDR3 region has 16 residues. Trimming cost V 5 bases and J 0 bases, with 14 bases left between them. Complete variable domain (other parts from reference TRBV11-2 and TRBJ2-1): EAGVAQSPRYKIIEKRQSVAFWCNPISGHATLYWYQQILGQGPKLLIQFQNNGVVDDSQLPKDRFSAERLKGVDSTLKIQPAKLEDSAVYLCASSAFRQDSYNEQFFGPGTRLTVL.

The chain carries TRBV7-9 and TRBJ2-1, with D uncertain. The length of the CDR3 is 17 residues. Trimming took 2 bases from V and 3 from J, leaving 17 bases between them. Germline V gives CDR1 SEHNR, CDR2 FQNEAQ (reference sequence). The CDR3 bases are TGTGCCAGCAGCTTAATCGCGCCCTCCTCCATCTACAATGAGCAGTTCTTC. It is translated as CASSLIAPSSIYNEQFF. The variable domain in full, with the rest retrieved from reference TRBV7-9 and TRBJ2-1, is DTGVSQNPRHKITKRGQNVTFRCDPISEHNRLYWYRQTLGQGPEFLTYFQNEAQLEKSRLLSDRFSAERPKGSFSTLEIQRTEQGDSAMYLCASSLIAPSSIYNEQFFGPGTRLTVL.

The sample holds a few counts of this clone. This chain joins TRBV28 and TRBJ2-7; D possibly uses TRBD1 or TRBD2 (5 bases each). V was clipped by 8 bases and J by 2 bases, with 16 bases between them. The CDR3 consists of 14 residues. CDR1 MDHEN and CDR2 SYDVKM come from the germline V gene. CDR3 coding DNA: TGTGCCAGCGACGAGGGGCTTTTCACCTACGAGCAGTACTTC. This translates into CASDEGLFTYEQYF.

The chain has TRBV7-8 and TRBJ1-1; tentatively, D is TRBD1 (6 bases). The CDR3 sequence is 14 residues long. V lost 4 bases, J lost 11 bases, and 20 bases lay in between. Per the germline V gene, CDR1 is SGHVS and CDR2 is FQNEAQ. The CDR3 nucleotides read TGTGCCAGCAGCTCGTCGACAGGCCTGGGATGGGCTTTCTTT. It yields the protein CASSSSTGLGWAFF.

This chain uses TRBV7-6 with TRBJ2-2; D remains unclear. Trimming took 1 base from V and 7 from J, leaving 4 bases between them. Per germline, CDR1 SGHVS and CDR2 FNYEAQ. The length of the CDR3 is 12 residues. The CDR3 here is CASSLVSGELFF. The CDR3, as DNA: TGTGCCAGCAGCTTAGTGAGCGGGGAGCTGTTTTTT.

The genes are TRBV28 and TRBJ2-2; D possibly matches TRBD1 or TRBD2 (6 bases each). The germline V gene has CDR1 MDHEN and CDR2 SYDVKM. This CDR3 region has 16 residues. The V end lost 3 bases, the J end lost 0 bases, and 11 bases lay between the germline ends. Written as DNA, the CDR3 is TGTGCCAGCAGTTTTGGGGGGCTTACGAACACCGGGGAGCTGTTTTTT. Amino acid sequence: CASSFGGLTNTGELFF.

The V gene is TRBV29-1, the J gene TRBJ2-7; tentative D call: TRBD2 (6 bases). CDR3 length: 12 amino acids. V was shortened by 4 bases and J by 6 bases, with 13 bases between the two germline ends. Germline V CDR1 and CDR2: SQVTM, ANQGSEA. CDR3 nucleotide sequence: TGCAGCGTTGGTGAAGGGAGGAGCGAGCAGTACTTC. Amino acids: CSVGEGRSEQYF.

V is TRBV5-1 and J is TRBJ1-1; 8 nucleotides match TRBD1. J was trimmed by 10 bases and V by 0 bases; bases with no gene match: 2. This CDR3 spans 12 amino acids. Germline V gene data show CDR1 as SGHRS and CDR2 as YFSETQ. CDR3 DNA: TGCGCCAGCAGCTTGGAACAGGGGGGAGCTTTCTTT. It yields the protein CASSLEQGGAFF.

The chain recombines TRBV2 with TRBJ2-2, with D uncertain. V was trimmed by 6 bases and J by 2 bases, leaving 7 bases between them. CDR1 SNHLY and CDR2 FYNNEI come from the germline V gene. CDR3 length: 13 amino acids. This chain's CDR3 is CASRGSNTGELFF. Written as DNA, the CDR3 is TGTGCCAGCAGAGGTTCAAACACCGGGGAGCTGTTTTTT.

This chain uses TRBV29-1 with TRBJ1-5; D uncertain. V was shortened by 2 bases and J by 6 bases, with 11 bases between the two germline ends. This CDR3 comprises 13 residues. CDR1 SQVTM and CDR2 ANQGSEA come from the germline V gene. In DNA form, the CDR3 reads TGCAGCGTTGAATTGAGGGAGGGTCAGCCCCAGCATTTT. Translated: CSVELREGQPQHF.

The V and J genes are TRBV7-9 and TRBJ1-4; the match to TRBD1 covers 7 bases. The ends lost 4 bases at V and 6 bases at J; junction bases unmatched: 11. Germline assignment: CDR1 SEHNR and CDR2 FQNEAQ (reference sequence). The CDR3 spans 16 residues. The CDR3 loop is CASSSYGQESDEKLFF. The CDR3 bases are TGTGCCAGCAGCTCCTACGGACAGGAAAGTGATGAAAAACTGTTTTTT. Full variable domain (missing parts from reference TRBV7-9 and TRBJ1-4): DTGVSQNPRHKITKRGQNVTFRCDPISEHNRLYWYRQTLGQGPEFLTYFQNEAQLEKSRLLSDRFSAERPKGSFSTLEIQRTEQGDSAMYLCASSSYGQESDEKLFFGSGTQLSVL.

This clone has just one count. This sequence joins TRBV15 and TRBJ1-3, with D unresolved. This CDR3 region has 15 residues. The V end was cut by 3 bases, the J end by 3 bases, with 12 bases between. The germline V gene encodes CDR1 LNHNV and CDR2 YYDKDF (reference sequence). This chain's CDR3 is CATSRGGKLGNTIYF. The CDR3 DNA reads as TGTGCCACCAGCAGGGGCGGGAAACTTGGAAACACCATATATTTT.

The J gene is TRBJ2-7, the V gene TRBV11-1; D is unclear. Germline-derived CDR1 and CDR2 are SGHAT and FQDESV (reference sequence). V was shortened by 1 base and J by 4 bases, with 5 bases between the two germline ends. The CDR3 loop spans 12 amino acids. The CDR3: CASSLGLYEQYF. For the CDR3, the DNA is TGTGCCAGCAGCTTAGGGCTGTACGAGCAGTACTTC.

The chain recombines TRBV5-4 with TRBJ1-1, with unresolved D. Germline V gives CDR1 SGHNT, CDR2 YYREEE (reference sequence). This CDR3 has 12 amino acids. V gave up 2 bases and J gave up 5 bases, with 7 bases separating them. The CDR3 is CASSFLGTEAFF. In DNA form, the CDR3 reads TGTGCCAGCAGCTTCCTCGGGACTGAAGCTTTCTTT.

This chain joins TRBV30 and TRBJ2-2; 8 nucleotides line up with TRBD1. The CDR3 contains 15 residues. Germline V gives CDR1 GTSNPN, CDR2 SVGIG (reference sequence). After removal of 5 bases from V and 6 bases from J, the junction contained 11 bases not matched to a gene. CDR3 nucleotides: TGTGCCTGGGCCCCAGGGGGCTCGGGTGCCGGGGAGCTGTTTTTT. Protein: CAWAPGGSGAGELFF.

The V gene is TRBV4-1, the J gene TRBJ2-7; D is perhaps TRBD1 (6 bases). The CDR3 contains 15 residues. Germline V gene sequence: CDR1 MGHRA, CDR2 YSYEKL. The V end was cut by 2 bases, the J end by 3 bases, with 14 bases between. CDR3 DNA: TGCGCCAGCAGCCAAATAGGGGGAGTTCTCTACGAGCAGTACTTC. It is translated as CASSQIGGVLYEQYF.

This sequence joins TRBV19 and TRBJ2-5; the D is unclear. This CDR3 spans 13 amino acids. CDR1 is LNHDA and CDR2 is SQIVND in the germline V gene (reference sequence). The V gene lost 0 bases and the J gene lost 4 bases, with 6 bases spanning the gap. In DNA, the CDR3 is TGTGCCAGTAGTATAGATCGCGGAGAGACCCAGTACTTC. Translated: CASSIDRGETQYF.

This chain links TRBV7-2 with TRBJ2-7; TRBD2 matches at 11 bases. The V and J ends lost 1 base and 4 bases, in that order; junction bases with no gene match: 6. CDR3 length equals 16 residues. From germline, CDR1 is SGHTA and CDR2 FQGNSA. CDR3 sequence: CASSLDKASGRYEQYF. The DNA for the CDR3 is TGTGCCAGCAGCTTAGACAAGGCTAGCGGGAGGTACGAGCAGTACTTC.

This clone was recorded only once. V and J are TRBV27 and TRBJ2-7, with D perhaps TRBD1 (6 bases). V lost 5 bases to trimming and J lost 5 bases, with 16 bases between them. The CDR3 spans 14 residues. Germline-derived CDR1 and CDR2 are MNHEY and SMNVEV (reference sequence). The CDR3 loop is CASSPRGAVHEQYF. The CDR3 DNA sequence: TGTGCCAGCAGTCCCAGGGGCGCAGTGCACGAGCAGTACTTC.

The rearrangement joins TRBV4-1 to TRBJ2-7; 7 bases line up with TRBD1. The CDR3 is made up of 14 amino acids. V was clipped by 8 bases and J by 5 bases; unmatched bases: 12. Germline CDR1 reads MGHRA; CDR2 reads YSYEKL. The CDR3 DNA sequence: TGCGCCAGCGGTGTGGGGACAGCCTGGGACGAGCAGTACTTC. It yields the protein CASGVGTAWDEQYF.